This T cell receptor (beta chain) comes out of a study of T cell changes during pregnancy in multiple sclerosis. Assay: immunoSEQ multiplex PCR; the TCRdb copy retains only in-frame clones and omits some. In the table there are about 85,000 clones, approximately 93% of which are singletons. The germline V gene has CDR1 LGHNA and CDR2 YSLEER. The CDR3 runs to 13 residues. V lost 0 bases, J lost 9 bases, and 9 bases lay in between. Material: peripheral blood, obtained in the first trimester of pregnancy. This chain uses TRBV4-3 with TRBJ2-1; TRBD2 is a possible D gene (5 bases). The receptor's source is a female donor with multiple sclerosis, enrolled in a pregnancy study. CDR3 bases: TGCGCCAGCAGCCAAGATACTGAGGGTGAGCAGTTCTTC. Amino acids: CASSQDTEGEQFF.